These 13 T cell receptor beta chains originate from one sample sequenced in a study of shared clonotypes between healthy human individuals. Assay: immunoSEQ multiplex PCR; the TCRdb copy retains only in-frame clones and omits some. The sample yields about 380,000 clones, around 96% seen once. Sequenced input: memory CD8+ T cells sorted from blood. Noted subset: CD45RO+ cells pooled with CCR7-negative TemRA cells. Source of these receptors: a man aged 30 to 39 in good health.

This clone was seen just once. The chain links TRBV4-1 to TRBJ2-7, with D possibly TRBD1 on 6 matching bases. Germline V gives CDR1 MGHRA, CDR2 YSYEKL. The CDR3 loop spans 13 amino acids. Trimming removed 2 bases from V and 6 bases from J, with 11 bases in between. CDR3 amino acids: CASSQYTGSEQYF. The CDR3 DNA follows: TGCGCCAGCAGCCAATACACAGGGTCCGAGCAGTACTTC.

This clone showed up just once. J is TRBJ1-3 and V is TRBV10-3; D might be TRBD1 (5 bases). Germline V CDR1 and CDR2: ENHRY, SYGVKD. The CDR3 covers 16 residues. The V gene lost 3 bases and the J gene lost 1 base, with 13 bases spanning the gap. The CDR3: CAISDKGAGSGNTIYF. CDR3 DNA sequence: TGTGCCATCAGTGATAAAGGGGCAGGGTCTGGAAACACCATATATTTT.

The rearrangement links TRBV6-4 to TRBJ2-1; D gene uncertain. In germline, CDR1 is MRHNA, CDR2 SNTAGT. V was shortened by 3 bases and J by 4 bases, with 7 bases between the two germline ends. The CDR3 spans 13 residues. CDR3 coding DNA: TGTGCCAGCAGTGAAGGTAATTACAATGAGCAGTTCTTC. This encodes CASSEGNYNEQFF.

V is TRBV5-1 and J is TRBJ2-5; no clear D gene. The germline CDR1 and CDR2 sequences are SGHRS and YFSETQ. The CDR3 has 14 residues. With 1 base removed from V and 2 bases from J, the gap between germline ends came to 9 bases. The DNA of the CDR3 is TGCGCCAGCAGCTTGCAAGAGTGGCAAGAGACCCAGTACTTC. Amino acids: CASSLQEWQETQYF.

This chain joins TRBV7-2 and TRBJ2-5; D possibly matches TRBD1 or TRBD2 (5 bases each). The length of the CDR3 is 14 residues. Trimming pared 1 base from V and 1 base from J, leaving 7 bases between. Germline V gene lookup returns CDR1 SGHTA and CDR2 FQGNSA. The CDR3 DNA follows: TGTGCCAGCAGCTTAGGAGGGGCCCAAGAGACCCAGTACTTC. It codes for CASSLGGAQETQYF.

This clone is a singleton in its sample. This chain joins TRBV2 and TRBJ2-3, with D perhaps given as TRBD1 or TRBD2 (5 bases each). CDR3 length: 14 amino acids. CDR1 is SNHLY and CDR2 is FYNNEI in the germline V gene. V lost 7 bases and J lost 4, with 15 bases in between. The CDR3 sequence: CASKGLGDPDTQYF. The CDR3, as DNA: TGTGCCAGCAAGGGGCTAGGGGACCCAGATACGCAGTATTTT. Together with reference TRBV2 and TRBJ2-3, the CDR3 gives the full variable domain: EPEVTQTPSHQVTQMGQEVILRCVPISNHLYFYWYRQILGQKVEFLVSFYNNEISEKSEIFDDQFSVERPDGSNFTLKIRSTKLEDSAMYFCASKGLGDPDTQYFGPGTRLTVL.

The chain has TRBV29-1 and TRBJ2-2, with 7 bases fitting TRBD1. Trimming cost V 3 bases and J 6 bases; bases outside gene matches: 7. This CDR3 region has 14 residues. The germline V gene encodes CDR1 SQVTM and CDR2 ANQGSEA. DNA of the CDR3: TGCAGCGTTGATGACAGGGATAGGGCCGGGGAGCTGTTTTTT. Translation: CSVDDRDRAGELFF.

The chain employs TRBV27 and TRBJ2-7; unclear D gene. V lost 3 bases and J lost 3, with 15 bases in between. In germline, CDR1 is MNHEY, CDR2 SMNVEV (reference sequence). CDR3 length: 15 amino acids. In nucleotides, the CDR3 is TGTGCCAGCAGTTTGGAAGGAAGACCGCTCTACGAGCAGTACTTC. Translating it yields CASSLEGRPLYEQYF.

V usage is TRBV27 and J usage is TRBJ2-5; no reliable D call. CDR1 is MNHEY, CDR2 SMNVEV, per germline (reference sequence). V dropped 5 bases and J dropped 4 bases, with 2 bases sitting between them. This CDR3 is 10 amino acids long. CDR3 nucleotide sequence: TGTGCCAGCAGTACAGAGACCCAGTACTTC. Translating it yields CASSTETQYF.

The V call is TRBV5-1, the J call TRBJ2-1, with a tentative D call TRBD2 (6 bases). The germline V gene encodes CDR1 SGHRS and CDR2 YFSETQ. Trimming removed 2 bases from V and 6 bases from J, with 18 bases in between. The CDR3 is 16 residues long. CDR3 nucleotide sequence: TGCGCCAGCAGCTTTGGGTCGACTAGTGGGGGCAATGAGCAGTTCTTC. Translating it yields CASSFGSTSGGNEQFF.

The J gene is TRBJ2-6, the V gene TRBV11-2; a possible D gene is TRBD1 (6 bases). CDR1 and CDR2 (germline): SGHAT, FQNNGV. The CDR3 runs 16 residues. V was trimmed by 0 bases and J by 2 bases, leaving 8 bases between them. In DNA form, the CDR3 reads TGTGCCAGCAGCTTAGACAGGGGACCTGGGGCCAACGTCCTGACTTTC. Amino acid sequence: CASSLDRGPGANVLTF.

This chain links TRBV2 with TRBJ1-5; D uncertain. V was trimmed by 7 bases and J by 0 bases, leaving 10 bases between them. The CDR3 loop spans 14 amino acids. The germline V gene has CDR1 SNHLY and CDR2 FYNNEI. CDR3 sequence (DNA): TGTGCCAGCATTCCGTGGGATAGCAATCAGCCCCAGCATTTT. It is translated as CASIPWDSNQPQHF.

CDR3 coding DNA: TGTGCCAGCAGCTTGGGCGACTCGAACACTGAAGCTTTCTTT. This gives the protein CASSLGDSNTEAFF. This sequence joins TRBV5-6 and TRBJ1-1; D remains ambiguous. The V and J ends lost 0 bases and 1 base respectively, with 7 bases between them. The CDR3 totals 14 residues. Per germline, CDR1 SGHDT and CDR2 YYEEEE.